This T cell receptor beta chain came from a study of relationships among human T cell subsets. The study, taken as a whole, reports: Many CDR3s were shared across Th1, Th2 and regulatory subsets.

Semiquantitative ARM-PCR amplified T cell receptor alpha and beta CDR3 regions from mRNA. Tagged nested gene-specific primers were used first, then communal superprimers amplified exponentially. Before the second round, exonuclease removed the nested primers. TCRdb recomputed calls from the multiplex PCR reads with MiXCR, one row per CDR3 protein. This sample has about 15,000 distinct CDR3 sequences, with about 56% found just once. This clonotype was counted between two and nine times. Antigen specificity is unknown. The source is a man aged 35-49 years in good health. The source material was total T cells sorted from blood.

CDR3 residues: CAISKGPSSYNEQFF. The CDR3 DNA reads TGTGCCATCAGTAAGGGGCCCAGCTCCTACAATGAGCAGTTCTTC. The chain joins TRBV10-3 to TRBJ2-1; tentatively, D is TRBD1 (5 bases). Germline loops: CDR1 ENHRY, CDR2 SYGVKD. The V end lost 5 bases, the J end lost 0 bases, and 11 bases lay between the germline ends. This CDR3 has 15 amino acids.